A single sample is the source of the 21 T cell receptor beta chains below, sequenced in a study of response to subunit inactivated influenza vaccine. MiXCR, run by TCRdb on the RT-PCR reads, gives a single entry per CDR3 protein. The table includes 600,000 to 700,000 distinct CDR3 sequences, about 15% detected once. The sequencing here drew on PBMCs from blood, taken approximately 15 days before vaccination. The receptors originated from a man between 50 and 59 years old who received an inactivated influenza vaccine.

This clonotype was picked up a small number of times. V is TRBV4-2 and J is TRBJ2-3, with TRBD2 as a possible D gene (5 bases). Per germline, CDR1 LGHNA and CDR2 YNFKEQ. V was shortened by 2 bases and J by 2 bases, with 14 bases between the two germline ends. This CDR3 spans 16 amino acids. The CDR3 nucleotides read TGTGCCAGCAGCCAACTAGGAGGTACGAACACAGATACGCAGTATTTT. Encoded protein: CASSQLGGTNTDTQYF.

V usage is TRBV29-1 and J usage is TRBJ2-5, with 10 bases fitting TRBD1. The germline V gene has CDR1 SQVTM and CDR2 ANQGSEA. The trim removed 0 bases at V and 4 bases at J, leaving 11 bases unmatched. This CDR3 is 17 amino acids long. CDR3 protein: CSVEDHMTGGWRETQYF. Here the CDR3 DNA reads TGCAGCGTTGAAGATCATATGACAGGGGGCTGGCGAGAGACCCAGTACTTC.

This clonotype was seen only a few times. The chain couples TRBV6-2 or TRBV6-3 to TRBJ2-7, with TRBD1 matching over 7 bases. The V gene end was trimmed by 2 bases and the J gene end by 4 bases; junction bases not matched to a gene: 17. The germline CDR1 and CDR2 sequences are MNHEY and SVGEGT. This CDR3 has 18 residues. The CDR3: CASSYDKTKGQIIYEQYF. CDR3 sequence (DNA): TGTGCCAGCAGTTACGATAAAACGAAGGGACAGATTATATACGAGCAGTACTTC.

The sample holds many counts of this clonotype. The gene calls are TRBV5-1 and TRBJ1-5; D perhaps matches TRBD1 (5 bases). V was pared by 0 bases and J by 0 bases, with 10 bases between. Per the germline V gene, CDR1 is SGHRS and CDR2 is YFSETQ. The CDR3 is 16 residues long. The CDR3 DNA sequence: TGCGCCAGCAGCTTGGATGGGGGATATAGCAATCAGCCCCAGCATTTT. Translated, it gives CASSLDGGYSNQPQHF.

The J gene is TRBJ2-5, the V gene TRBV9, with TRBD2 as a possible D gene (5 bases). Germline V gene sequence: CDR1 SGDLS, CDR2 YYNGEE. V lost 1 base and J 2 bases, leaving 12 bases between the germline ends. The CDR3 totals 15 residues. CDR3 sequence reads: CASSVSPSPQETQYF. DNA for the CDR3: TGTGCCAGCAGCGTAAGCCCTAGCCCACAAGAGACCCAGTACTTC. The variable domain in full, completed from reference TRBV9 and TRBJ2-5, reads DSGVTQTPKHLITATGQRVTLRCSPRSGDLSVYWYQQSLDQGLQFLIQYYNGEERAKGNILERFSAQQFPDLHSELNLSSLELGDSALYFCASSVSPSPQETQYFGPGTRLLVL.

The chain is built from TRBV5-1 and TRBJ2-7; D remains unclear. The CDR3 has 14 residues. CDR1 and CDR2 (germline): SGHRS, YFSETQ. V was shortened by 0 bases and J by 4 bases, with 11 bases between the two germline ends. The CDR3 protein is CASSLDRRSYEQYF. CDR3 DNA: TGCGCCAGCAGCTTGGACAGAAGGTCTTACGAGCAGTACTTC. Using reference TRBV5-1 and TRBJ2-7 for the parts outside the CDR3, the full variable domain is KAGVTQTPRYLIKTRGQQVTLSCSPISGHRSVSWYQQTPGQGLQFLFEYFSETQRNKGNFPGRFSGRQFSNSRSEMNVSTLELGDSALYLCASSLDRRSYEQYFGPGTRLTVT.

This clonotype came up many times. The chain combines TRBV5-1 with TRBJ2-5; D is perhaps TRBD2 (6 bases). The germline V gene has CDR1 SGHRS and CDR2 YFSETQ. The CDR3 contains 13 residues. The V end was cut by 6 bases, the J end by 2 bases, with 11 bases between. The CDR3 reads CASTLGSQETQYF. As DNA, the CDR3 is TGCGCCAGCACCCTCGGGAGTCAAGAGACCCAGTACTTC.

This clonotype was detected a few times. The chain is built from TRBV25-1 and TRBJ2-7, with D tentatively TRBD1 (5 bases). The CDR3 runs 13 residues. Germline CDR1 is MGHDK and CDR2 is SYGVNS. The V gene lost 1 base and the J gene lost 11 bases, with 15 bases spanning the gap. CDR3 region: CASSEWGSQREYF. The CDR3 DNA follows: TGTGCCAGCAGTGAATGGGGCAGCCAAAGGGAGTACTTC.

This clonotype turned up a few times. This chain uses TRBV12-3 or TRBV12-4 with TRBJ2-7; possibly TRBD1 for D (6 bases). With 0 bases removed from V and 3 bases from J, the gap between germline ends came to 15 bases. CDR3 length equals 16 residues. For the CDR3, the DNA is TGTGCCAGCAGTTTAGCACCGACAGGAGGAGACTACGAGCAGTACTTC. Its protein is CASSLAPTGGDYEQYF.

This clonotype has a count of ten or more. The chain carries TRBV11-2 and TRBJ2-7; TRBD1 aligns across 7 bases. The CDR3 extends over 15 amino acids. Germline loops: CDR1 SGHAT, CDR2 FQNNGV. V gave up 0 bases and J gave up 5 bases; unmatched junction bases: 7. CDR3 region: CASSLDPWTGDEQYF. CDR3 nucleotide sequence: TGTGCCAGCAGCTTAGATCCGTGGACAGGAGACGAGCAGTACTTC.

The chain has TRBV4-3 and TRBJ2-7, with D perhaps matching TRBD1 (6 bases). The CDR3 is made up of 17 amino acids. From germline, CDR1 is LGHNA and CDR2 YSLEER. V was trimmed by 2 bases and J by 2 bases, leaving 19 bases between them. The CDR3 here is CASSQRARGGAPYEQYF. The CDR3 coding sequence is TGCGCCAGCAGCCAAAGGGCCAGGGGCGGAGCCCCCTACGAGCAGTACTTC.

This clonotype was detected only a few times. The chain employs TRBV12-3 or TRBV12-4 and TRBJ2-4, with TRBD1 as a possible D gene (6 bases). V was clipped by 4 bases and J by 0 bases, with 10 bases between them. This CDR3 is built from 15 residues. The CDR3 sequence: CASSWDIVAKNIQYF. Written as DNA, the CDR3 is TGTGCCAGCAGTTGGGACATTGTAGCCAAAAACATTCAGTACTTC.

This chain links TRBV12-3 or TRBV12-4 with TRBJ1-4, with D unclear. CDR3 length equals 14 residues. V was cut by 3 bases and J by 11 bases, with 16 bases left in between. The CDR3 is CASSFSGGNAKLFF. In DNA, the CDR3 is TGTGCCAGCAGTTTTTCAGGAGGTAACGCGAAACTGTTTTTT.

The chain is built from TRBV6-1 and TRBJ2-7; a possible D gene is TRBD1 (5 bases). Trimming removed 3 bases from V and 0 bases from J, with 12 bases in between. The CDR3 is made up of 15 amino acids. CDR1 and CDR2 (germline): MNHNS, SASEGT. The CDR3 sequence: CASSDGSDISYEQYF. The CDR3 nucleotides read TGTGCCAGCAGTGACGGCTCGGACATCTCCTACGAGCAGTACTTC.

This clonotype was seen at least ten times. J is TRBJ2-3 and V is TRBV5-6; D is uncertain. The CDR3 has 13 residues. Germline CDR1 SGHDT, CDR2 YYEEEE. V dropped 4 bases and J dropped 4 bases, with 10 bases sitting between them. CDR3 protein: CASSQYASDTQYF. For the CDR3, the DNA is TGTGCCAGCAGCCAATATGCCTCAGATACGCAGTATTTT.

The chain uses TRBV28 and TRBJ2-4; D not certain. The ends were cut back, 3 bases at V and 7 bases at J, with 13 bases in the middle. Germline CDR1 and CDR2: MDHEN and SYDVKM. This CDR3 region has 14 residues. The CDR3 bases are TGTGCCAGCAGTTTCTCGGTGGTGAACAACATTCAGTACTTC. It specifies CASSFSVVNNIQYF.

This clonotype was detected only a few times. The chain is built from TRBV21-1 and TRBJ2-3; TRBD1, as called in the table, went unchecked against the DNA. TRBV21-1 is termed a pseudogene. This CDR3 is built from 17 residues. As DNA, the CDR3 is TGTGCCAGCAGCAAAAGGAGGAAGGACAGGGGGACAGATACGCAGTATTTT. It translates to CASSKRRKDRGTDTQYF.

Only a few counts were recorded for this clonotype. V usage is TRBV5-6 and J usage is TRBJ2-7, with 10 positions matching TRBD1. The J segment lost 4 bases and the V segment lost 0 bases, leaving 7 bases of the junction unmatched. The CDR3 runs 16 residues. Germline assignment: CDR1 SGHDT and CDR2 YYEEEE. Here the CDR3 reads CASSLGMDRGVYEQYF. For the CDR3, the DNA is TGTGCCAGCAGCTTGGGGATGGACAGGGGGGTTTACGAGCAGTACTTC.

The rearrangement uses TRBV3-1 and TRBJ2-7; D not certain. The CDR3 has 12 amino acids. In germline, CDR1 is LGHDT, CDR2 YNNKEL (reference sequence). Trimming removed 6 bases from V and 0 bases from J, with 6 bases in between. In DNA, the CDR3 is TGTGCCAGCAGAAGCACCTCCTACGAGCAGTACTTC. Translating gives CASRSTSYEQYF.

This clonotype was counted only a few times. The chain recombines TRBV5-1 with TRBJ1-2, with D possibly being TRBD1 (6 bases). The germline V and J ends were trimmed by 4 bases and 5 bases, with 21 bases remaining between them. Germline V gene sequence: CDR1 SGHRS, CDR2 YFSETQ. The CDR3 has 16 amino acids. In DNA, the CDR3 is TGCGCCAGCAGCAACCCGTTGCGGGGGCGCAGGTATGGCTACACCTTC. Protein sequence: CASSNPLRGRRYGYTF.

This clonotype showed up many times. The chain is built from TRBV12-3 or TRBV12-4 and TRBJ2-2; D could derive from TRBD1 or TRBD2 (5 bases each). V was clipped by 2 bases and J by 6 bases, with 13 bases between them. The length of the CDR3 is 15 residues. The CDR3, as DNA: TGTGCCAGCAGTTTACAGGGACGGGTGGCCGGGGAGCTGTTTTTT. It is translated as CASSLQGRVAGELFF.